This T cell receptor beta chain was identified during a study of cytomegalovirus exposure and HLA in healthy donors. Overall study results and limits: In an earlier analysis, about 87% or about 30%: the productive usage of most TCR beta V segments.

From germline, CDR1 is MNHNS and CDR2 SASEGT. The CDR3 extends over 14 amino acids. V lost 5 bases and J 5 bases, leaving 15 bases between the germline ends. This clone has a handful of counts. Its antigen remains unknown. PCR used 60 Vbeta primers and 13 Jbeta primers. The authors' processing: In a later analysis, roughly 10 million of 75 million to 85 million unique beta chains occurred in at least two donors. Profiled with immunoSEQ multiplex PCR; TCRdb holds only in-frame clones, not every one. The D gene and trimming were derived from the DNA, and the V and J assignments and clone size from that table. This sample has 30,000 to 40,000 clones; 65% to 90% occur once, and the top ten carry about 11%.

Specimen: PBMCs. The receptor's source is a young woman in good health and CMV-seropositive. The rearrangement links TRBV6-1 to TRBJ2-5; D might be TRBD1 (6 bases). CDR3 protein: CASSRGRGGETQYF. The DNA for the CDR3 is TGTGCCAGCAGTCGGGGCAGGGGCGGGGAGACCCAGTACTTC.